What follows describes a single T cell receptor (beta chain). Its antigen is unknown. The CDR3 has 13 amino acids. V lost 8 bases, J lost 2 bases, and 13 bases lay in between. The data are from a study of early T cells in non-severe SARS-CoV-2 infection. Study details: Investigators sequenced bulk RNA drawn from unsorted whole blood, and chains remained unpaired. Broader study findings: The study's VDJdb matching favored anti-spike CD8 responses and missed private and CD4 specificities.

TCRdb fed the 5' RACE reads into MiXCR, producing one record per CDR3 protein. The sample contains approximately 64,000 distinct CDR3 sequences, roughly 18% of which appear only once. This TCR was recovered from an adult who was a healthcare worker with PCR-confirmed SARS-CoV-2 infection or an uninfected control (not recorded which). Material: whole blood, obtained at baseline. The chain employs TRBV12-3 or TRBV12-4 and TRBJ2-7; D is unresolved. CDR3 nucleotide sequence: TGTGCCAGCTCCTTGGGGAACCCCTACGAGCAGTACTTC. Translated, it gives CASSLGNPYEQYF.